The sequence of this T cell receptor (beta chain) was determined in a study of blood T cells in healthy people across ages. Notes on the study in general: The study regarded diversity estimates from one million T cells as underestimates.

V shed 1 base and J shed 1 base, with 15 bases lying between them. This CDR3 is 17 amino acids long. The germline V gene encodes CDR1 SGHTA and CDR2 FQGNSA. A second about 6 to 11 cycle PCR used barcoded and J-beta primers. TCRdb passed the 5' RACE reads through MiXCR, listing each CDR3 protein once. This repertoire shows 800,000 or so distinct CDR3 sequences, approximately 25% found once; its top ten account for more than 3%. This clonotype was observed a few times. Its matching antigen is unknown. This sample was shared with a second study, whose subject was T cells of mothers and their children. That investigation notes: Donation involved a few healthy Caucasian mothers and the six children that they had.

Sequenced: blood. This rearrangement joins TRBV7-2 to TRBJ2-3; D remains ambiguous. This sequence originates from a boy aged 10-17 years in good health. CDR3 amino acids: CASSLGRDWAGTDTQYF. For the CDR3, the DNA is TGTGCCAGCAGCTTAGGGCGAGACTGGGCGGGCACAGATACGCAGTATTTT. The full variable domain, its missing parts supplied by reference TRBV7-2 and TRBJ2-3, is GAGVSQSPSNKVTEKGKDVELRCDPISGHTALYWYRQSLGQGLEFLIYFQGNSAPDKSGLPSDRFSAERTGGSVSTLTIQRTQQEDSAVYLCASSLGRDWAGTDTQYFGPGTRLTVL.